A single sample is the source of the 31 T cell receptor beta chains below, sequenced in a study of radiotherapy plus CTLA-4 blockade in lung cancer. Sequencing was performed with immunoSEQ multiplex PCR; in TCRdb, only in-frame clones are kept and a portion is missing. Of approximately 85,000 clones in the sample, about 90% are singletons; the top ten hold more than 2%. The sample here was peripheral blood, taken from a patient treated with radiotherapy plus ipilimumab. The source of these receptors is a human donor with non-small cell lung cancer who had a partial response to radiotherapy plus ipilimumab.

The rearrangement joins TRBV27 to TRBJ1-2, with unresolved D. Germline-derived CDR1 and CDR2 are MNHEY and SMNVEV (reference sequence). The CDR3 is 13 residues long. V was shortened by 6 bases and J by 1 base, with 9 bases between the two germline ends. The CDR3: CASRETFNYGYTF. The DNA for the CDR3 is TGTGCCAGCAGAGAGACTTTTAACTATGGCTACACCTTC.

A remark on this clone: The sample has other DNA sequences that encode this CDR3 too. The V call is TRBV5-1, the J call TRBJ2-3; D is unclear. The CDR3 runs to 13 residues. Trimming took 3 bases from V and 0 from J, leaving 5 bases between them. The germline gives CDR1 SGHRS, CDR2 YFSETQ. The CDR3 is CASSSTSTDTQYF. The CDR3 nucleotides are TGCGCCAGCAGCTCAACTAGCACAGATACGCAGTATTTT.

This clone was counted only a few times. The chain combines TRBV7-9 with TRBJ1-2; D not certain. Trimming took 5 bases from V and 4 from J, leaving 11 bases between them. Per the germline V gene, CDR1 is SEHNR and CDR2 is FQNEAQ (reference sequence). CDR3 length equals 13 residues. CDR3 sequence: CASSTTDGYGYTF. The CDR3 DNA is TGTGCCAGCAGCACTACCGACGGCTATGGCTACACCTTC.

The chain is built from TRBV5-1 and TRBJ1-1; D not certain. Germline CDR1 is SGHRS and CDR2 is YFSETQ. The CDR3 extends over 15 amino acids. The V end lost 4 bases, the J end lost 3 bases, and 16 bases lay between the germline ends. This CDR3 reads CASSLLQLGDTEAFF. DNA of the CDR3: TGCGCCAGCAGCCTCCTTCAACTAGGAGACACTGAAGCTTTCTTT.

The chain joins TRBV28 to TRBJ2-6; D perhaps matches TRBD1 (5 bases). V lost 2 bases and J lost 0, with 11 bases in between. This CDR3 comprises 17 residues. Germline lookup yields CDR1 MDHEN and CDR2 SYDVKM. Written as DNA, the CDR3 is TGTGCCAGCAGTTTAGGAAAGGGGTACTCTGGGGCCAACGTCCTGACTTTC. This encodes CASSLGKGYSGANVLTF.

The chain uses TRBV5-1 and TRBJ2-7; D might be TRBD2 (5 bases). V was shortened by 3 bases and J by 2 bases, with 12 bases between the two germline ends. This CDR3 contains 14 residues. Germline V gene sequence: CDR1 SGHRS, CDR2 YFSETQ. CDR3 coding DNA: TGCGCCAGCAGCTCAAGCGGCATCACCTACGAGCAGTACTTC. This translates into CASSSSGITYEQYF.

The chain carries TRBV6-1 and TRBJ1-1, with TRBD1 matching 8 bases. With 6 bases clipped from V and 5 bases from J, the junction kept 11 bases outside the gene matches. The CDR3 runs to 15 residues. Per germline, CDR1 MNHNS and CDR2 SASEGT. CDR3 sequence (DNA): TGTGCCAGCAGCATGGACAGGGACGAATGGACTGAAGCTTTCTTT. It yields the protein CASSMDRDEWTEAFF.

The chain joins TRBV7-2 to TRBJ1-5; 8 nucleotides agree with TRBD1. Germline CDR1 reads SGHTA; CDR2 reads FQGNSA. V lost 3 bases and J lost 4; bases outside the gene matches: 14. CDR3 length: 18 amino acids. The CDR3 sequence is CASSFGRGRMYRNQPQHF. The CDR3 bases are TGTGCCAGCAGCTTCGGCAGGGGGCGGATGTACAGAAATCAGCCCCAGCATTTT.

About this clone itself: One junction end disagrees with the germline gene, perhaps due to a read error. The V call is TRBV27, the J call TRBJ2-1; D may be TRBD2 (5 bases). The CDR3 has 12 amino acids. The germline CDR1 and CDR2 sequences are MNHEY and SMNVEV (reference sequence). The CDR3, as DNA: TGTGCCGGCAGTTTAAGGCCCGGGAAGCAGTTCTTC. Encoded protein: CAGSLRPGKQFF.

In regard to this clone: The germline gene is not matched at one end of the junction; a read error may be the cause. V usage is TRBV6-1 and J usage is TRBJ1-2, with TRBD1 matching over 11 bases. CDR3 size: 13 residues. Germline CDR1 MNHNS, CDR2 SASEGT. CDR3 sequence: CASSSRGTGGVYF. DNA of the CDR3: TGTGCCAGCAGTTCTAGGGGGACAGGGGGTGTTTATTTC.

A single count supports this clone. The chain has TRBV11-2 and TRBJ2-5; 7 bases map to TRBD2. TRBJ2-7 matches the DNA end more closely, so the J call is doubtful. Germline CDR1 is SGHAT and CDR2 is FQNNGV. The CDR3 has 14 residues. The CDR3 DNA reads TGTGCCAGCAGCTTAGATCGGGAGGCGGCCGAGCAGTACTTC. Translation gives CASSLDREAAEQYF.

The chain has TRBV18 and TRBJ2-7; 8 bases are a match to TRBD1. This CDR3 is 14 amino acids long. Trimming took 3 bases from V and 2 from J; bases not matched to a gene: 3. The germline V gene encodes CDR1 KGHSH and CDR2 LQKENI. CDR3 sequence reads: CASSPTGDTYEQYF. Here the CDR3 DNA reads TGTGCCAGCTCACCGACAGGGGATACCTACGAGCAGTACTTC.

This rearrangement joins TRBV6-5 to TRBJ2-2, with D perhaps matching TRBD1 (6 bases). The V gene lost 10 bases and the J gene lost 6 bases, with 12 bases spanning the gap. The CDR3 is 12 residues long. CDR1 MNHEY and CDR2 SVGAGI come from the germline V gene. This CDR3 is CAIGAGAGELFF. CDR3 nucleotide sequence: TGTGCCATAGGGGCAGGGGCCGGGGAGCTGTTTTTT.

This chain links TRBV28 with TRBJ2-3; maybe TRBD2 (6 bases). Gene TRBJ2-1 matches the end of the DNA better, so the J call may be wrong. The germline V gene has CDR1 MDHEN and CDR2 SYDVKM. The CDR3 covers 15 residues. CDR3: CASSLGGARYNEQFF. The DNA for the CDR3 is TGTGCCAGCAGTCTGGGCGGGGCCAGGTACAATGAGCAGTTCTTC.

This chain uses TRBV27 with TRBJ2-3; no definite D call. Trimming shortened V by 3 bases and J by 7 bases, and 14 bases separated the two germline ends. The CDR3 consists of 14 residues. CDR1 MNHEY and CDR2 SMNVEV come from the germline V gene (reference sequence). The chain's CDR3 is CASSLARQRNTQYF. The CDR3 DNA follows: TGTGCCAGCAGTTTGGCACGCCAGAGGAATACGCAGTATTTT.

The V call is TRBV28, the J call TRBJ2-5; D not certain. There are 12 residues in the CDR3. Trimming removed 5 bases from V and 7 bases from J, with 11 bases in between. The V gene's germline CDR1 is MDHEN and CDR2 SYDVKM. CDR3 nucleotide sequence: TGTGCCAGCAGTCTCGATCGCGCGACCCAGTACTTC. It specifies CASSLDRATQYF.

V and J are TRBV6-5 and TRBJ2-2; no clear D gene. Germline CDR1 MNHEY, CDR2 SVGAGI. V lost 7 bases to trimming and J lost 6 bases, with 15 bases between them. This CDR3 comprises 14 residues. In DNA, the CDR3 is TGTGCCAGCACGTTCTTTAACCGCGCCGGGGAGCTGTTTTTT. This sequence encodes CASTFFNRAGELFF.

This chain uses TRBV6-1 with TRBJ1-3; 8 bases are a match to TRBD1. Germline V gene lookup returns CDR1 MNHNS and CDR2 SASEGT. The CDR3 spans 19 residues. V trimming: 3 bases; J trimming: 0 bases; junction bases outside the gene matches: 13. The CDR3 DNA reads TGTGCCAGCAGTGACATTCTGGGGACAGGCCTTTACTCTGGAAACACCATATATTTT. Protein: CASSDILGTGLYSGNTIYF.

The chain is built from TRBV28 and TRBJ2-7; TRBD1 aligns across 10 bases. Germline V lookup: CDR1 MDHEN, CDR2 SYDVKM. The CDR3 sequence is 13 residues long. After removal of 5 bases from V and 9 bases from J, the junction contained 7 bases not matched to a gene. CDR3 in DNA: TGTGCCAGCAGTAAGACAGGGGGCTTTGGGCAGTACGTC. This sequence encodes CASSKTGGFGQYV.

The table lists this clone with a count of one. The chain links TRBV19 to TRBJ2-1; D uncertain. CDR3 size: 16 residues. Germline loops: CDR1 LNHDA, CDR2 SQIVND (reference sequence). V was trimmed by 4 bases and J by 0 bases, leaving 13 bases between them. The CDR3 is CASSRWRGSSYNEQFF. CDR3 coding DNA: TGTGCCAGTAGTAGGTGGCGCGGATCCTCCTACAATGAGCAGTTCTTC.

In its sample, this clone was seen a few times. CDR3 sequence: CASIRGTRNGLNNQPQHF. In DNA form, the CDR3 reads TGTGCCAGTATTAGGGGGACAAGAAACGGGCTGAACAATCAGCCCCAGCATTTT. V usage is TRBV19 and J usage is TRBJ1-5; tentative D call: TRBD1 (6 bases). The germline V gene encodes CDR1 LNHDA and CDR2 SQIVND (reference sequence). The CDR3 consists of 18 residues. V lost 7 bases to trimming and J lost 3 bases, with 25 bases between them.

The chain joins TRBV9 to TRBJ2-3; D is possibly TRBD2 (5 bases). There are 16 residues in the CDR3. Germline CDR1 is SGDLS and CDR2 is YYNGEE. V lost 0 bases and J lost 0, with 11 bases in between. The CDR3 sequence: CASSVVGGSSTDTQYF. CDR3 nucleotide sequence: TGTGCCAGCAGCGTAGTTGGCGGGTCGAGCACAGATACGCAGTATTTT.

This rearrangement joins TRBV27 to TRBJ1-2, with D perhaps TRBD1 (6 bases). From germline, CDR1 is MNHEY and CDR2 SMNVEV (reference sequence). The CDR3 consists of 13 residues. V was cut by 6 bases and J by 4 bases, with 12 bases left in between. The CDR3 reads CASRPGGSYGYTF. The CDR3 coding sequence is TGTGCCAGCAGACCGGGGGGCAGCTATGGCTACACCTTC.

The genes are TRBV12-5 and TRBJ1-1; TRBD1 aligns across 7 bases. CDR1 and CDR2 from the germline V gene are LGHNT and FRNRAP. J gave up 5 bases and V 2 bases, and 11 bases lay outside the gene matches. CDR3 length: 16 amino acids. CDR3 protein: CASGLFIDRARTEAFF. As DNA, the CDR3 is TGTGCTAGTGGTTTGTTCATTGACAGGGCGCGGACTGAAGCTTTCTTT.

CDR3 in amino acids: CASSSPSGERYEQYF. CDR3 nucleotide sequence: TGTGCCAGTAGTAGCCCTAGCGGGGAGCGGTACGAGCAGTACTTC. This chain links TRBV19 with TRBJ2-7; 9 bases match TRBD2. This CDR3 region has 15 residues. Germline CDR1 reads LNHDA; CDR2 reads SQIVND (reference sequence). With 4 bases clipped from V and 4 bases from J, the junction kept 8 bases outside the gene matches.

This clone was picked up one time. CDR3 sequence reads: CASSVGPVATDTQYF. The CDR3 coding sequence is TGTGCCAGCAGCGTAGGTCCGGTTGCCACAGATACGCAGTATTTT. The V and J genes are TRBV9 and TRBJ2-3; D unresolved. Germline values: CDR1 SGDLS, CDR2 YYNGEE. CDR3 length: 15 amino acids. V was shortened by 0 bases and J by 2 bases, with 10 bases between the two germline ends. The whole variable domain, remainder taken from reference TRBV9 and TRBJ2-3, is DSGVTQTPKHLITATGQRVTLRCSPRSGDLSVYWYQQSLDQGLQFLIQYYNGEERAKGNILERFSAQQFPDLHSELNLSSLELGDSALYFCASSVGPVATDTQYFGPGTRLTVL.

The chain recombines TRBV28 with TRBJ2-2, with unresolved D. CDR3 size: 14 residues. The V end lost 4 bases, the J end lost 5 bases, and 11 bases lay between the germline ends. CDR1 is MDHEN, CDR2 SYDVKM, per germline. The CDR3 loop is CASSSQQDTGELFF. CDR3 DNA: TGTGCCAGCAGTTCGCAACAAGATACCGGGGAGCTGTTTTTT.

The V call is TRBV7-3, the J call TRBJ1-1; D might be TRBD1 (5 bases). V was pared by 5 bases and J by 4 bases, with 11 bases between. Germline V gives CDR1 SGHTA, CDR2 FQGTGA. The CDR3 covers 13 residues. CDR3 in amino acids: CASSGGGPTEAFF. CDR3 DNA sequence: TGTGCCAGCAGCGGGGGGGGTCCCACTGAAGCTTTCTTT.

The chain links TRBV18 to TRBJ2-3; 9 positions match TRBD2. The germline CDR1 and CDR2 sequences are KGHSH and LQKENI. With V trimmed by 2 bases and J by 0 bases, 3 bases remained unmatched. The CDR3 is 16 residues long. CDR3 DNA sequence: TGTGCCAGCTCACCAGGACTAGCGCTGAGCACAGATACGCAGTATTTT. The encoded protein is CASSPGLALSTDTQYF.

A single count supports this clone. DNA for the CDR3: TGCGCCAGCAGCTTGGATTGGGGGGCCGGGGAGCTGTTTTTT. Protein product: CASSLDWGAGELFF. This rearrangement joins TRBV5-1 to TRBJ2-2, with a possible D match to TRBD2 (6 bases). V lost 0 bases, J lost 6 bases, and 9 bases lay in between. CDR3 length equals 14 residues. Looked up from germline, CDR1 is SGHRS and CDR2 is YFSETQ.

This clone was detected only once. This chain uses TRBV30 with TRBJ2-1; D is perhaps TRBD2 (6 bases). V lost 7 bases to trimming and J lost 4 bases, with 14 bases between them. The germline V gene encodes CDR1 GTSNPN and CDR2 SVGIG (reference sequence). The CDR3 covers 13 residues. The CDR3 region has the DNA TGTGCCTACCAGCCGGGAGCATACAATGAGCAGTTCTTC. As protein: CAYQPGAYNEQFF.